This TCR beta chain was recorded in a study of OX40 agonist ivuxolimab in advanced cancers. Study overall: The drug used for patients, ivuxolimab, was an agonistic anti-OX40 (CD134) antibody.

Some clones are missing from TCRdb's copy, which holds only in-frame ones; the method was immunoSEQ multiplex PCR. This sample has 74,000 or so clones; approximately 86% occur once, and the top ten carry approximately 2.1%. Patients had blood sampled at baseline and again on cycle 4 day 1 and cycle 7 day 1. Study results and caveats: Certain nonresponders likewise exhibited a low normalized T-cell clonal expansion. Circulating CD4+ and CD8+ T cells showed clonal expansion by week 6 at 0.1 to 3.0 mg/kg.

Regarding this clone: Its cognate antigen is unknown.

Germline V gives CDR1 SGHVS, CDR2 FQNEAQ. The CDR3 contains 15 residues. The V and J ends lost 5 bases and 5 bases, in that order; junction bases with no gene match: 8. Sequencing was performed on CD4+ or CD8+ T cells sorted from blood, taken in a trial of the OX40 agonist ivuxolimab. The sequence came from an adult with an advanced solid tumor such as melanoma, head and neck, liver or kidney cancer. J is TRBJ1-2 and V is TRBV7-8; the match to TRBD1 covers 10 bases. The CDR3, as DNA: TGTGCCAGCAGCCCAAGGGACAGGGGTGGATATGGCTACACCTTC. Its protein product is CASSPRDRGGYGYTF.